This T cell receptor (beta chain) was profiled in a study of cytomegalovirus exposure and HLA in healthy donors. Concerning this clone itself: What it binds is not known.

The PCR used 60 Vbeta and 13 Jbeta primers. The method was immunoSEQ multiplex PCR; TCRdb's version includes in-frame clones alone and lacks a portion of them. The sample records approximately 160,000 clones, around three fifths being singletons. After removal of 3 bases from V and 5 bases from J, the junction contained 8 bases not matched to a gene. There are 14 residues in the CDR3. Germline V gives CDR1 SQVTM, CDR2 ANQGSEA. Study-wide findings and caveats: Roughly even sequencing depth across donors was the assumption behind the presence/absence analyses. Per a later analysis, about 15,000 TCR beta sequences showed association with HLA alleles at 0.05 false discovery rate. The listing of fewer than 200 TCR beta chains classed them as cytomegalovirus-associated. In the analysis, some V segments, TRBV6-2 and TRBV6-3 included, were excluded as indistinguishable.

The material sequenced was PBMCs. This clonotype was sampled from a woman aged 25 to 39 in good health and CMV-seropositive. The V call is TRBV29-1, the J call TRBJ2-5, with 8 bases aligning to TRBD1. CDR3 bases: TGCAGCGTTGAGGGACAGGACGGAACCGAGACCCAGTACTTC. This gives the protein CSVEGQDGTETQYF.